The clone carrying this T cell receptor (beta chain) was detected a few times. Its specificity is unknown. Germline assignment: CDR1 SGHNT and CDR2 YENEEA. The CDR3 is 14 amino acids. Trimming removed 0 bases from V and 5 bases from J, with 7 bases in between. This sample is part of a study of T cells after yellow fever vaccination. Study-wide points: FACS-sorted repertoires might harbor abundant contaminating clonotypes from the bulk population. Reappearance after the booster was observed for most primary-vaccination clones (roughly 95% CD4, over 70% CD8). A faster peak, day 5 versus 15, was reached by the weaker secondary response.

Via MiXCR, TCRdb re-called the 5' RACE reads, giving one row per CDR3 protein. The sample carries fewer than 500,000 distinct CDR3 sequences, around 20% recorded once. The chain joins TRBV11-3 to TRBJ2-2; D gene unclear. Sequencing was performed on PBMCs, taken before the yellow fever booster vaccination. The TCR sequence derives from a man aged 18 to 35 who received the YFV17D yellow fever vaccine. CDR3 sequence reads: CASSLDGRTGELFF. CDR3 DNA sequence: TGTGCCAGCAGCTTAGATGGCAGGACCGGGGAGCTGTTTTTT.